These T cell receptor beta chains were read from a single sample in a study of identical twins. Using its own MiXCR run on the 5' RACE reads, TCRdb lists one record per CDR3 protein. Among about 470,000 distinct CDR3 sequences listed, roughly a quarter were seen once. This sample also belongs to another study, concerning T cells expressing NK-cell markers.

What was sequenced was CD4+ T cells sorted from blood. Receptors were obtained from a woman aged 18-29 years in good health. CDR3s include the opening cysteine and the closing phenylalanine or tryptophan. A D gene is named only where the DNA matches it firmly. Not all rows give a size; the values are once, few, many and, for expanded clones, a class.

NA,TRBV6-1,TRBJ1-2,NA,CASSERRDRYGYTF,TGTGCCAGCAGTGAGAGGCGGGACCGGTATGGCTACACCTTC
few,TRBV5-1,TRBJ1-1,NA,CASSGVGGTEAFF,TGCGCCAGCAGCGGGGTCGGGGGCACTGAAGCTTTCTTT
few,TRBV7-2,TRBJ2-2,NA,CASSRRGNANTGELFF,TGTGCCAGCAGTCGAAGGGGGAACGCGAACACCGGGGAGCTGTTTTTT
few,TRBV6-5,TRBJ1-4,TRBD1,CASSSSGTGGGKLFF,TGTGCCAGCAGTTCCTCCGGGACAGGGGGTGGGAAACTGTTTTTT
few,TRBV10-2,TRBJ2-7,NA,CATRMGGAKYEQYF,TGCGCCACCCGGATGGGGGGGGCTAAGTACGAGCAGTACTTC
NA,TRBV5-8,TRBJ2-2,NA,CASSLQGYTGELFF,TGTGCCAGCAGCCTACAGGGTTACACCGGGGAGCTGTTTTTT
few,TRBV7-9,TRBJ2-4,TRBD1,CASSLIDRGDIQYF,TGTGCCAGCAGCTTAATCGACAGGGGGGACATTCAGTACTTC
few,TRBV15,TRBJ2-1,TRBD2,CATRKTGTSDNEQFF,TGTGCCACTCGAAAAACCGGGACTAGCGACAATGAGCAGTTCTTC
few,TRBV5-1,TRBJ2-5,NA,CASSLRQQETQYF,TGCGCCAGCAGCTTAAGGCAGCAAGAGACCCAGTACTTC
many,TRBV10-3,TRBJ2-7,TRBD2,CAISPGLASEQYF,TGTGCCATCAGTCCGGGACTAGCGAGTGAGCAGTACTTC
few,TRBV20-1,TRBJ2-5,NA,CSAREQNLQETQYF,TGCAGTGCTAGAGAGCAGAACCTACAAGAGACCCAGTACTTC
NA,TRBV10-1,TRBJ2-5,NA,CASSEGKGKRKETQYF,TGCGCCAGCAGTGAAGGAAAGGGGAAACGGAAAGAGACCCAGTACTTC
few,TRBV6-1,TRBJ1-1,NA,CASTRMRSGETEAFF,TGTGCCAGCACCAGGATGCGTTCAGGGGAAACTGAAGCTTTCTTT
NA,TRBV9,TRBJ2-1,TRBD2,CASSSGGDDNEQFF,TGTGCCAGCAGCAGCGGGGGGGACGACAATGAGCAGTTCTTC
few,TRBV3-1,TRBJ2-7,NA,CASSLRRSSYEQYF,TGTGCCAGCAGCCTTCGACGGAGCTCCTACGAGCAGTACTTC
NA,TRBV4-3,TRBJ2-7,NA,CASSQDFHNEQYF,TGCGCCAGCAGCCAAGATTTCCACAACGAGCAGTACTTC
few,TRBV5-1,TRBJ1-2,NA,CASSLLAESNGYTF,TGCGCCAGCAGCTTGTTGGCGGAGTCGAATGGCTACACCTTC
few,TRBV7-9,TRBJ2-4,NA,CASTSWQTKNIQYF,TGTGCCAGCACCTCGTGGCAAACCAAAAACATTCAGTACTTC
few,TRBV20-1,TRBJ2-2,NA,CSATGAGHGELFF,TGCAGTGCTACCGGTGCAGGGCACGGGGAGCTGTTTTTT
NA,TRBV7-9,TRBJ2-2,NA,CASSPPRSGNTGELFF,TGTGCCAGCAGCCCTCCCCGAAGCGGGAACACCGGGGAGCTGTTTTTT
few,TRBV15,TRBJ1-1,NA,CATSTPWGAGEAFF,TGTGCCACCAGCACCCCGTGGGGCGCCGGTGAAGCTTTCTTT
NA,TRBV11-2,TRBJ2-7,NA,CASSSLGRFKQYF,TGTGCCAGCAGCTCCCTAGGGAGGTTCAAGCAGTACTTC
few,TRBV4-2,TRBJ2-3,NA,CASSQRRAEPSTDTQYF,TGTGCCAGCAGCCAACGAAGGGCGGAGCCTAGCACAGATACGCAGTATTTT
NA,TRBV9,TRBJ2-1,TRBD1,CASSVGQPRYNEQFF,TGTGCCAGCAGCGTGGGACAGCCTCGCTACAATGAGCAGTTCTTC
NA,TRBV7-8,TRBJ2-1,TRBD2,CASSWTGTSGRNEQFF,TGTGCCAGCAGTTGGACCGGGACTAGCGGGAGAAATGAGCAGTTCTTC
NA,TRBV3-1,TRBJ1-6,NA,CASSYIRDNSPLHF,TGTGCCAGCAGCTACATAAGGGATAATTCACCCCTCCACTTT
few,TRBV5-1,TRBJ2-7,NA,CASSWTADSYEQYF,TGCGCCAGCAGTTGGACGGCAGATTCCTACGAGCAGTACTTC
few,TRBV5-1,TRBJ2-5,NA,CASSATGTGSGTQYF,TGCGCCAGCAGCGCCACCGGGACTGGGTCCGGGACCCAGTACTTC
NA,TRBV4-3,TRBJ2-3,NA,CASSQDGRMYTDTQYF,TGCGCCAGCAGCCAAGATGGGCGCATGTACACAGATACGCAGTATTTT
NA,TRBV29-1,TRBJ2-1,NA,CSAKVPDNNEQFF,TGCAGCGCCAAAGTTCCAGATAACAATGAGCAGTTCTTC
NA,TRBV6-1,TRBJ1-2,TRBD1,CASRAPGTGYGYTF,TGTGCCAGCAGAGCCCCAGGGACAGGTTATGGCTACACCTTC
NA,TRBV24-1,TRBJ2-7,TRBD1,CATSEPGQGAYEQYF,TGTGCGACCAGTGAGCCGGGACAGGGAGCATACGAGCAGTACTTC
NA,TRBV9,TRBJ2-5,TRBD1,CASSGTGQQETQYF,TGTGCCAGCAGCGGAACGGGACAGCAAGAGACCCAGTACTTC
few,TRBV10-3,TRBJ1-2,NA,CAISEGPIYGYTF,TGTGCCATCAGCGAGGGACCGATCTATGGCTACACCTTC
NA,TRBV21-1,TRBJ2-7,NA,CASSPWGLIVYEQYF,TGTGCCAGCAGTCCCTGGGGACTGATTGTCTACGAGCAGTACTTC
NA,TRBV20-1,TRBJ2-3,TRBD2,CSASISGTADTQYF,TGCAGTGCTAGTATTAGCGGGACGGCAGATACGCAGTATTTT
NA,TRBV2,TRBJ2-3,NA,CASKDGPTRDTQYF,TGTGCCAGCAAGGATGGACCTACGAGGGATACGCAGTATTTT